Sequencing of this T cell receptor (beta chain) was carried out in a study of synovial regulatory T cells in juvenile arthritis. Study-wide points: TCR diversity was lower in inflammation-associated blood Treg cells than in other blood Treg cells.

The method was immunoSEQ multiplex PCR; TCRdb's version includes in-frame clones alone and lacks a portion of them. Its listing shows about 850 clones. Points on this clone: The antigen is unknown.

iaTreg cells were HLA-DR+ Treg cells. Patients had median age 11.6 years, range about 2.3-22.9. The CDR3 covers 13 residues. DNA is not recorded here. Germline CDR1 and CDR2: MNHEY and SMNVEV (reference sequence). The V call is TRBV27, the J call TRBJ1-6; TCRdb returns TRBD1, unconfirmable since there is no DNA. Specimen: Treg cells from blood. Regarding subset: HLA-DR+ inflammation-associated blood Treg cells. This sequence originates from a donor under 30 with juvenile idiopathic arthritis. CDR3 in amino acids: CASSLYNNSPLHF.